Here is one TCR beta chain with its context. Antigen unknown. The sample is drawn from a study of cytomegalovirus exposure and HLA in healthy donors. The study's findings and limits: Usually a TCR sequence was rare, but some public TCRs were found in many donors.

The PCR contained 60 Vbeta and 13 Jbeta primers. The table came from immunoSEQ multiplex PCR; TCRdb's copy has only in-frame clones and leaves some out. The data show 120,000 to 150,000 clones, over 75% seen once. V was clipped by 5 bases and J by 4 bases; unmatched bases: 7. The CDR3 loop spans 14 amino acids. The germline CDR1 and CDR2 sequences are SGHVS and FQNEAQ. The receptor's source is a female donor in good health and CMV-seronegative. This chain joins TRBV7-8 and TRBJ2-7; 8 bases align to TRBD1. Sequencing was done on a sample of PBMCs. The CDR3 sequence is CASSPGTGWYEQYF. The DNA of the CDR3 is TGTGCCAGCAGCCCCGGGACAGGATGGTACGAGCAGTACTTC.